A single count supports the clone carrying this TCR beta chain. Participant ages covered roughly 18 to 89 years across 24 US areas. Sequenced by immunoSEQ multiplex PCR; TCRdb stores in-frame clones only, minus some. The sample holds about 360,000 clones, around 87% seen once. The sample comes from a study of blood T cell repertoires in COVID-19. Trimming cost V 4 bases and J 5 bases, with 16 bases left between them. CDR1 MNHEY and CDR2 SVGAGI come from the germline V gene. The CDR3 is 15 amino acids. The TCR originated in a man aged 40-49 years in a cohort exposed to, infected with or recovered from COVID-19 (not recorded which). The specimen was PBMCs or T cells enriched from blood (not recorded which). The V gene is TRBV6-5, the J gene TRBJ2-3; tentatively, D is TRBD1 (5 bases). The CDR3 sequence is CASSSTVGPRDTQYF. Written as DNA, the CDR3 is TGTGCCAGCAGTTCTACCGTGGGGCCAAGAGATACGCAGTATTTT.